This T cell receptor beta chain emerged from a study of blood T cell repertoires in COVID-19. Study-wide context: T cells, B-cell-depleted T cells, or PBMCs provided the cDNA or gDNA that served as material.

Produced via immunoSEQ multiplex PCR; TCRdb's table is partial and in-frame only. Of about 260,000 clones in the sample, more than 85% were seen once. The CDR3 is 13 amino acids. Germline CDR1 MGHDK, CDR2 SYGVNS. With 4 bases removed from V and 0 bases from J, the gap between germline ends came to 6 bases. The chain employs TRBV25-1 and TRBJ2-5; weak D call: TRBD1 (6 bases). The source of this sequence is a man between 35 and 55 years old who had been exposed to COVID-19. The sample consisted of PBMCs or T cells enriched from blood (not recorded which). The CDR3, as DNA: TGTGCCAGCAGTGGGACAGACCAAGAGACCCAGTACTTC. Translation: CASSGTDQETQYF.